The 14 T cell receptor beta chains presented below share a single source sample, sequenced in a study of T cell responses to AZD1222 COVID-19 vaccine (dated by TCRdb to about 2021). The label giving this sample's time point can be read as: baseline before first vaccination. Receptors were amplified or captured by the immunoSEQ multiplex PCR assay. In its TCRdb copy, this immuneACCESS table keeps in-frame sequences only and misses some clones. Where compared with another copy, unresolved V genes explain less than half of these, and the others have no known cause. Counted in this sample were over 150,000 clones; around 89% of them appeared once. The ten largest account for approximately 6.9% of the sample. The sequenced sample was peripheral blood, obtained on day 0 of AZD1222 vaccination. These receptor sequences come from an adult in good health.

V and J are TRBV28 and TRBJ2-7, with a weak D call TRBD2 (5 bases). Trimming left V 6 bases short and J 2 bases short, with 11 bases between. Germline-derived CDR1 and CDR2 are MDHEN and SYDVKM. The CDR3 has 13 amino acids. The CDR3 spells CASSGVDPYEQYF. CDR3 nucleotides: TGTGCCAGCAGCGGGGTGGATCCCTACGAGCAGTACTTC.

The CDR3: CASSPSGVSAPQHF. The DNA of the CDR3 is TGTGCCAGCTCGCCCTCGGGGGTATCTGCCCCCCAGCATTTT. The chain carries TRBV18 and TRBJ1-5, with a possible D match to TRBD1 (5 bases). Trimming pared 6 bases from V and 10 bases from J, leaving 19 bases between. CDR1 is KGHSH, CDR2 LQKENI, per germline. The CDR3 extends over 14 amino acids.

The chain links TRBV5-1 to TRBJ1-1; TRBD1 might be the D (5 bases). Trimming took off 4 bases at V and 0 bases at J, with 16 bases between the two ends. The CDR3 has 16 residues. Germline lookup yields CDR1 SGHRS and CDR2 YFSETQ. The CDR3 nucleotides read TGCGCCAGCAGCCCCCTTAGTTCAGGGATGAACACTGAAGCTTTCTTT. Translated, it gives CASSPLSSGMNTEAFF.

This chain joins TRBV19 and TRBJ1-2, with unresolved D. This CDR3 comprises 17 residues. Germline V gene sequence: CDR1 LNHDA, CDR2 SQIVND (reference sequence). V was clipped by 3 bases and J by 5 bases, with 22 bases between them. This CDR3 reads CASSILVGPAPMYGYTF. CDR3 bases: TGTGCCAGTAGTATCCTTGTAGGGCCCGCCCCTATGTATGGCTACACCTTC.

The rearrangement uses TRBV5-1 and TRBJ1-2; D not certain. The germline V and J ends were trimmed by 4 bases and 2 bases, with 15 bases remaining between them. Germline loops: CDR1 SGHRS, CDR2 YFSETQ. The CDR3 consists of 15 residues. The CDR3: CASSTPDPGNYGYTF. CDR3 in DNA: TGCGCCAGCAGCACGCCCGACCCGGGGAACTATGGCTACACCTTC.

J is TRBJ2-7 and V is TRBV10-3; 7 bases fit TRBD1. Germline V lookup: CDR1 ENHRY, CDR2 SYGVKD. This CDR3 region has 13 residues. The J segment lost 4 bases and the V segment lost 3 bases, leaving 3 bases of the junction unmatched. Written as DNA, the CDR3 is TGTGCCATCAGTGAAACAGGGGATTACGAGCAGTACGTC. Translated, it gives CAISETGDYEQYV.

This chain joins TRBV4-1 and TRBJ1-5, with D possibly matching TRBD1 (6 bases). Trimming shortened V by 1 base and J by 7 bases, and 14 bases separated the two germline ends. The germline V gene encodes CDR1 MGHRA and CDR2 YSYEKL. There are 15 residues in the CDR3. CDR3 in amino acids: CASSQGAGAWQPQHF. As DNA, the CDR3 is TGCGCCAGCAGCCAAGGGGCAGGGGCATGGCAGCCCCAGCATTTT.

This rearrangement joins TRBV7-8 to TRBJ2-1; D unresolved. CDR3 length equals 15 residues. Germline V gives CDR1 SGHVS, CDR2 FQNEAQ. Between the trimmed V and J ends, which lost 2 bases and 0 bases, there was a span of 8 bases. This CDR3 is CASSLYRSSYNEQFF. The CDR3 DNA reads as TGTGCCAGCAGCTTATACCGGTCCTCCTACAATGAGCAGTTCTTC.

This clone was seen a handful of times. The CDR3 DNA is TGCGCCAGCAGCTTGTCGGGGGCGAACACTGAAGCTTTCTTT. This translates into CASSLSGANTEAFF. The chain recombines TRBV5-1 with TRBJ1-1; D is perhaps TRBD1 (6 bases). CDR3 length equals 14 residues. Trimming stripped 1 base from V and 1 base from J, with 8 bases between. Germline lookup yields CDR1 SGHRS and CDR2 YFSETQ.

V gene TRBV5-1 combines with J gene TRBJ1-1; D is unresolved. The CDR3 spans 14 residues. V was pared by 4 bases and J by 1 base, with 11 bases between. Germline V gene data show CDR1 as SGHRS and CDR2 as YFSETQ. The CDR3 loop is CASSQRRGNTEAFF. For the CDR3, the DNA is TGCGCCAGCAGCCAGCGCCGGGGGAACACTGAAGCTTTCTTT.

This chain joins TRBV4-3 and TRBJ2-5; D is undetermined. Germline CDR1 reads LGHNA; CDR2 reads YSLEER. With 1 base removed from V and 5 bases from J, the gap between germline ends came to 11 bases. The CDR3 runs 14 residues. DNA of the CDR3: TGCGCCAGCAGCCAAGCCTACCTGGGGGAGACCCAGTACTTC. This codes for CASSQAYLGETQYF.

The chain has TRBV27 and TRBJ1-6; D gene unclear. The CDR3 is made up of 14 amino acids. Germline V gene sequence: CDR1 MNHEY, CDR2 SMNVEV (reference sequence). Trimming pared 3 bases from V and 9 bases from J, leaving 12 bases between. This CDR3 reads CASSFGGSFSPLHF. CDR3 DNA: TGTGCCAGCAGTTTCGGCGGCTCCTTTTCACCCCTCCACTTT.

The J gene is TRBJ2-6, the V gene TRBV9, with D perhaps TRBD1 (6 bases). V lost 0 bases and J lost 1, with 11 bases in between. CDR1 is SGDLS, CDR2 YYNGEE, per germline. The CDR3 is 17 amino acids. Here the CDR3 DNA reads TGTGCCAGCAGCGTAGGGCAGGGACAATCTGGGGCCAACGTCCTGACTTTC. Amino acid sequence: CASSVGQGQSGANVLTF. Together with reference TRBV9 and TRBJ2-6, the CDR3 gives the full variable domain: DSGVTQTPKHLITATGQRVTLRCSPRSGDLSVYWYQQSLDQGLQFLIQYYNGEERAKGNILERFSAQQFPDLHSELNLSSLELGDSALYFCASSVGQGQSGANVLTFGAGSRLTVL.

CDR3 residues: CASSPTGHEQYV. The CDR3 region has the DNA TGTGCCAGCAGTCCCACTGGCCACGAGCAGTACGTC. The chain uses TRBV12-3 or TRBV12-4 and TRBJ2-7; D gene uncertain. V was cut by 5 bases and J by 5 bases, with 10 bases left in between. CDR3 size: 12 residues.